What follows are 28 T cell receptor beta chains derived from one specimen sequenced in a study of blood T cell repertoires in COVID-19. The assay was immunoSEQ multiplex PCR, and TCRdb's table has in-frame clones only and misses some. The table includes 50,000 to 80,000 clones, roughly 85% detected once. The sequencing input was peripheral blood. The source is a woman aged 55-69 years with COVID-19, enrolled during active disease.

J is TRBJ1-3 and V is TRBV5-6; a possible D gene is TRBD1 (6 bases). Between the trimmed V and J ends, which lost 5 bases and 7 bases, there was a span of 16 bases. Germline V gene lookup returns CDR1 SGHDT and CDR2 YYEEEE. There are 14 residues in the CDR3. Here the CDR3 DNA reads TGTGCCAGCAGTTGGGGACACTTAGGGAACACCATATATTTT. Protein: CASSWGHLGNTIYF.

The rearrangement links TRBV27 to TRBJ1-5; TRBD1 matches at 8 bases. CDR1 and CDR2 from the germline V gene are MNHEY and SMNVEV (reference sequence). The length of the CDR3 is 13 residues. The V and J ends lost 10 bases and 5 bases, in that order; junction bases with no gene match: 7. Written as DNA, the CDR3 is TGTGCCACCCCGACAGGGGACGATCAGCCCCAGCATTTT. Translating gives CATPTGDDQPQHF.

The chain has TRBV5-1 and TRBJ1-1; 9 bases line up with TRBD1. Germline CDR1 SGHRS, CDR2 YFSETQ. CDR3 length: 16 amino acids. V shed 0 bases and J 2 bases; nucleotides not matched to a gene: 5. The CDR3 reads CASSLEQGAANTEAFF. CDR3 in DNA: TGCGCCAGCAGCTTGGAACAGGGGGCCGCTAACACTGAAGCTTTCTTT.

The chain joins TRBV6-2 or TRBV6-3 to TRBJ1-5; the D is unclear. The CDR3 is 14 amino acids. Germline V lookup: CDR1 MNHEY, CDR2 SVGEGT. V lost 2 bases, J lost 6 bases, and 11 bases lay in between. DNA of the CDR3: TGTGCCAGCAGTTACCCTCTCGGAGGTCAGCCCCAGCATTTT. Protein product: CASSYPLGGQPQHF.

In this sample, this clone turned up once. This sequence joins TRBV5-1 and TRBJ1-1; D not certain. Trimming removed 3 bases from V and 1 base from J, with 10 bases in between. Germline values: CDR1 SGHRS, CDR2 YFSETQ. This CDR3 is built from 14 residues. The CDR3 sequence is CASSSTTQNTEAFF. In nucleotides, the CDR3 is TGCGCCAGCAGCTCTACTACACAGAACACTGAAGCTTTCTTT.

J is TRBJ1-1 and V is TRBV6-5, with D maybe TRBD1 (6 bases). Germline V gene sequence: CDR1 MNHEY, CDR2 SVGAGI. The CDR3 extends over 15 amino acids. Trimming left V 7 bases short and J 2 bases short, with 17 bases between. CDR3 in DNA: TGTGCCAGCAACCCTGCGAGGGGGATAAACACTGAAGCTTTCTTT. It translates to CASNPARGINTEAFF.

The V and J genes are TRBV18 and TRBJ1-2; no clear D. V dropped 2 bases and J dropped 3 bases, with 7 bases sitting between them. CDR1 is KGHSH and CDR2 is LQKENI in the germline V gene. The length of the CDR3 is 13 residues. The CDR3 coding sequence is TGTGCCAGCTCACCAGGGCAGGACTATGGCTACACCTTC. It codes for CASSPGQDYGYTF. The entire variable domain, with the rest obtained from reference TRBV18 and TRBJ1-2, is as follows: NAGVMQNPRHLVRRRGQEARLRCSPMKGHSHVYWYRQLPEEGLKFMVYLQKENIIDESGMPKERFSAEFPKEGPSILRIQQVVRGDSAAYFCASSPGQDYGYTFGSGTRLTVV.

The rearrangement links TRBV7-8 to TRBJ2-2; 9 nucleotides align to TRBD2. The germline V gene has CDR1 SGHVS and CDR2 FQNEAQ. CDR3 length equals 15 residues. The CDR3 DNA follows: TGTGCTTGCCGGCGGGAGGGCCGGTACACCGGGGAGCTGTTTTTT. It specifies CACRREGRYTGELFF.

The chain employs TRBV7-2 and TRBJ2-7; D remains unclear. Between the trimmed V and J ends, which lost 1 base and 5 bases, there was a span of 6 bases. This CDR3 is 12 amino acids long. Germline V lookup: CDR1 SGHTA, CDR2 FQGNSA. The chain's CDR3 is CASSLDGDEQYF. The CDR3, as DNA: TGTGCCAGCAGCTTAGATGGAGACGAGCAGTACTTC.

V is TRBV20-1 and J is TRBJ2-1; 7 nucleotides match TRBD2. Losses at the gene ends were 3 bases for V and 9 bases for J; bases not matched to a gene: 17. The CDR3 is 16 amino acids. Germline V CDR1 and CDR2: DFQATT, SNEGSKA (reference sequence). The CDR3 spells CSASDFSAGRQSEQFF. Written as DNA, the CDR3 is TGCAGTGCTAGTGACTTTTCAGCGGGGCGCCAGAGTGAGCAGTTCTTC.

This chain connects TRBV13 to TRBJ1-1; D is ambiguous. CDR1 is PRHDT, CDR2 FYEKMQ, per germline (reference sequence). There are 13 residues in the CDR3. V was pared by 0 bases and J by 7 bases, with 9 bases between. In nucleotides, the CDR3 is TGTGCCAGCAGCTTAGGCCGAGCGGGTGAAGCTTTCTTT. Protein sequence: CASSLGRAGEAFF.

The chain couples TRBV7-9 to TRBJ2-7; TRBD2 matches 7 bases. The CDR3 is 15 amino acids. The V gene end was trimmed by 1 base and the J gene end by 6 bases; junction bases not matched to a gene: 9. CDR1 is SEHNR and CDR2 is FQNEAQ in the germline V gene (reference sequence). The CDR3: CASSLVGGRAAEQYF. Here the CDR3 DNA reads TGTGCCAGCAGCTTAGTTGGAGGGAGGGCAGCCGAGCAGTACTTC.

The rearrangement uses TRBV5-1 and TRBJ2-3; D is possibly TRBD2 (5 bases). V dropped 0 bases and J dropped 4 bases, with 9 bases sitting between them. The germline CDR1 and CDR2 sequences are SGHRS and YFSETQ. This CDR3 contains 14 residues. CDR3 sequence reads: CASSLAGVSDTQYF. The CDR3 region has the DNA TGCGCCAGCAGCTTGGCCGGGGTCTCAGATACGCAGTATTTT.

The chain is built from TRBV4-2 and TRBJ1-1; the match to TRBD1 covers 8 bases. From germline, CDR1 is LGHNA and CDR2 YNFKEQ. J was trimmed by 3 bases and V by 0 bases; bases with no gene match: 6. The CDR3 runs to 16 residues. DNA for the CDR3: TGTGCCAGCAGCCAAGACTCAGGGGGCGCGGACACTGAAGCTTTCTTT. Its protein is CASSQDSGGADTEAFF.

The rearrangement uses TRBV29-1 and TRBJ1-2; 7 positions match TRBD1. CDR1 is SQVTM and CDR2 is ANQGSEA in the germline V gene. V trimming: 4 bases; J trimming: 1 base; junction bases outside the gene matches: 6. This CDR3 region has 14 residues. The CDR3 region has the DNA TGCAGCGTTGGGACAGGAGAGATTAACTATGGCTACACCTTC. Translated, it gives CSVGTGEINYGYTF.

The CDR3 here is CASSGTSRETQYF. CDR3 bases: TGTGCCAGTAGCGGGACTAGCCGAGAGACCCAGTACTTC. V and J are TRBV19 and TRBJ2-5, with 9 bases aligning to TRBD2. This CDR3 region has 13 residues. With 6 bases clipped from V and 4 bases from J, the junction kept 3 bases outside the gene matches. Germline-derived CDR1 and CDR2 are LNHDA and SQIVND (reference sequence).

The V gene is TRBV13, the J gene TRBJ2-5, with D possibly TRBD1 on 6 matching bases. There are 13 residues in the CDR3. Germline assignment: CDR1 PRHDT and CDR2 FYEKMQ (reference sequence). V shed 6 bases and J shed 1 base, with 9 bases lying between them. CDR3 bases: TGTGCCAGCAGTCAGGGGTTCCAAGAGACCCAGTACTTC. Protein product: CASSQGFQETQYF.

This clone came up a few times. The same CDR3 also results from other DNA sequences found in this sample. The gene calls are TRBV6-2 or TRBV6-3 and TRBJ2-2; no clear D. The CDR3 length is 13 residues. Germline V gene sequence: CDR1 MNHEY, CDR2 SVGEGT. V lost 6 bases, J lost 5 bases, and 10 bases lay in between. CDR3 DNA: TGTGCCAGCAGCCTCCCGGAGACCGGGGAGCTGTTTTTT. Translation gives CASSLPETGELFF.

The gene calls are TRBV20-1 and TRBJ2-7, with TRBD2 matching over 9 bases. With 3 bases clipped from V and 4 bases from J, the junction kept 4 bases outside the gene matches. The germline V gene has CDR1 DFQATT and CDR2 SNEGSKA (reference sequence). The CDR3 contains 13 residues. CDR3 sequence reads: CSASSGRAYEQYF. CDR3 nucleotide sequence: TGCAGTGCTAGTAGCGGGAGAGCGTACGAGCAGTACTTC.

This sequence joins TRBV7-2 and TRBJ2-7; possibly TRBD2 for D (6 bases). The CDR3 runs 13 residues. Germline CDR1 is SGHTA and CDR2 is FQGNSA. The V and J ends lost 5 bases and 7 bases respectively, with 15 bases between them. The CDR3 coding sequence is TGTGCCAGCAGCGACCCGGGAGAGAGGGAGCAGTACTTC. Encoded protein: CASSDPGEREQYF.

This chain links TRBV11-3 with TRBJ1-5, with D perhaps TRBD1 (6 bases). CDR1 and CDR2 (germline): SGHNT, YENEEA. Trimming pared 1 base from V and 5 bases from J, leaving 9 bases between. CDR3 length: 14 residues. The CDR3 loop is CASSLGGGDQPQHF. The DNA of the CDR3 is TGTGCCAGCAGCTTAGGAGGGGGGGATCAGCCCCAGCATTTT.

The CDR3 sequence: CASSDPGTGNTEAFF. The DNA for the CDR3 is TGTGCCAGCAGCGACCCCGGGACAGGGAACACTGAAGCTTTCTTT. The genes are TRBV5-5 and TRBJ1-1; 8 nucleotides align to TRBD1. V trimming: 4 bases; J trimming: 1 base; junction bases outside the gene matches: 6. The CDR3 is made up of 15 amino acids. In germline, CDR1 is SGHKS, CDR2 YYEKEE (reference sequence).

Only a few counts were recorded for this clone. Here the CDR3 reads CASSQRTTRIVEQFF. CDR3 bases: TGTGCCAGCAGCCAGCGGACTACCCGGATAGTTGAGCAGTTCTTC. The chain carries TRBV7-2 and TRBJ2-1, with D perhaps TRBD2 (6 bases). Between the trimmed V and J ends, which lost 5 bases and 9 bases, there was a span of 20 bases. The CDR3 has 15 amino acids. Looked up from germline, CDR1 is SGHTA and CDR2 is FQGNSA.

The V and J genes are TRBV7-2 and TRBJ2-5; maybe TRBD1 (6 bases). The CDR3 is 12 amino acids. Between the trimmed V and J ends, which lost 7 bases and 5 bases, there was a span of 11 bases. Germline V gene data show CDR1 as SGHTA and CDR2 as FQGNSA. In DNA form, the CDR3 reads TGTGCCAGCACGAGGGGGATGGAGACCCAGTACTTC. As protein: CASTRGMETQYF.

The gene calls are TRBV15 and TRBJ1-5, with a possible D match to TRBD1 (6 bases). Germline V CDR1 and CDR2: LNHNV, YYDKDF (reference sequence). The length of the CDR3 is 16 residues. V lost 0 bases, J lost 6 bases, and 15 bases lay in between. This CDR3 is CATSRDLGGPFQPQHF. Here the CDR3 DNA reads TGTGCCACCAGCAGAGATCTCGGGGGGCCGTTTCAGCCCCAGCATTTT. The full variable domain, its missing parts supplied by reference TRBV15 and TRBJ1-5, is DAMVIQNPRYQVTQFGKPVTLSCSQTLNHNVMYWYQQKSSQAPKLLFHYYDKDFNNEADTPDNFQSRRPNTSFCFLDIRSPGLGDTAMYLCATSRDLGGPFQPQHFGDGTRLSIL.

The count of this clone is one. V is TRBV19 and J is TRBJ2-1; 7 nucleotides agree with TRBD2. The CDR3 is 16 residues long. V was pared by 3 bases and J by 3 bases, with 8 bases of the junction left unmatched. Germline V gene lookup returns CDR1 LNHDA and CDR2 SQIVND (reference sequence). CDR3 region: CASSIGLADVYNEQFF. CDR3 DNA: TGTGCCAGTAGTATCGGGCTAGCGGACGTCTACAATGAGCAGTTCTTC.

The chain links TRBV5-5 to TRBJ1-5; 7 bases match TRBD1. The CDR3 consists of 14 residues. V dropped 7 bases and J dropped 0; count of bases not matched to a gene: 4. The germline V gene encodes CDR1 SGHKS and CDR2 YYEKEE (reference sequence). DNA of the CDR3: TGTGCCAGCGGCACAGGGGATAGCAATCAGCCCCAGCATTTT. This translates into CASGTGDSNQPQHF.

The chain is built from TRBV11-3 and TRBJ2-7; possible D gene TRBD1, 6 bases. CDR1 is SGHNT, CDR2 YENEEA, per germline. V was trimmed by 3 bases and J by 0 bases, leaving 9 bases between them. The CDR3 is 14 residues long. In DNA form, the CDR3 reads TGTGCCAGCAGCTTGGACAGTAACTCCTACGAGCAGTACTTC. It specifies CASSLDSNSYEQYF.